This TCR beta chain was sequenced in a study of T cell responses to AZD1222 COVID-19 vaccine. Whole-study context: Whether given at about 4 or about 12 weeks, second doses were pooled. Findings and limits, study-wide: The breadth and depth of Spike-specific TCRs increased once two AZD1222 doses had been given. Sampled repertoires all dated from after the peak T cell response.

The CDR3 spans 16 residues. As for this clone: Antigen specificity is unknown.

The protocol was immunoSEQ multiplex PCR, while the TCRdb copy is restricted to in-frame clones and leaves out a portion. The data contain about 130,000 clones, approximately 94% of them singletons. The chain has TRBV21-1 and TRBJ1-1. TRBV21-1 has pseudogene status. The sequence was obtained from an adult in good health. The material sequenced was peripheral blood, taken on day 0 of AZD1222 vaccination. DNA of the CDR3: TGTGCCAGCAGAAAATTATTCCGAAGAGTGGGCACTGAAGCTTTCTTT. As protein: CASRKLFRRVGTEAFF.